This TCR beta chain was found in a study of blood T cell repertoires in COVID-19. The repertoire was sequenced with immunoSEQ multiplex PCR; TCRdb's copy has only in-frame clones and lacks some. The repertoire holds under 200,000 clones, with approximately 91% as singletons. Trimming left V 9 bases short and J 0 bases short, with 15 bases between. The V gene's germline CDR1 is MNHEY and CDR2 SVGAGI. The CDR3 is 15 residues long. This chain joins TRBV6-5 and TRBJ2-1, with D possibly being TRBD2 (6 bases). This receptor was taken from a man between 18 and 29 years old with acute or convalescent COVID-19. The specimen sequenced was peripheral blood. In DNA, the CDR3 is TGTGCCAGTACCTTCCCGGGACTCTCCTACAATGAGCAGTTCTTC. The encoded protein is CASTFPGLSYNEQFF.